The clone carrying this T cell receptor beta chain was recorded a few times. The antigen is undetermined. Deletions cut 3 bases from V and 5 bases from J, with 13 bases between. The CDR3 has 14 residues. In germline, CDR1 is SNHLY, CDR2 FYNNEI. The sort gate was single viable CD3+CD4+CD8-CD45RO+ cells for memory CD4+ T cells. Generated by immunoSEQ multiplex PCR, the TCRdb table keeps only in-frame clones and is missing some. The repertoire holds tens of thousands of clones, with more than 70% as singletons. The data are from a study of memory CD4+ T cells and cytomegalovirus serostatus. Study at large: Donors were healthy Belgian adults, 10 or so CMV seropositive and approximately 23 seronegative.

Study outcomes and limitations: About two fifths of the roughly 150 known CMV-associated TCRbeta sequences appeared in CD4+ memory. Median bootstrapped AUC for CMV status was approximately 0.95 originally, about 0.9 US-trained.

V gene TRBV2 combines with J gene TRBJ1-1, with no clear D. The sequenced sample consisted of memory CD4+ T cells from blood. The origin of this receptor is an adult in good health and CMV-seronegative. CDR3 in amino acids: CASSDPRGGTEAFF. As DNA, the CDR3 is TGTGCCAGCAGTGATCCCCGGGGAGGGACTGAAGCTTTCTTT.